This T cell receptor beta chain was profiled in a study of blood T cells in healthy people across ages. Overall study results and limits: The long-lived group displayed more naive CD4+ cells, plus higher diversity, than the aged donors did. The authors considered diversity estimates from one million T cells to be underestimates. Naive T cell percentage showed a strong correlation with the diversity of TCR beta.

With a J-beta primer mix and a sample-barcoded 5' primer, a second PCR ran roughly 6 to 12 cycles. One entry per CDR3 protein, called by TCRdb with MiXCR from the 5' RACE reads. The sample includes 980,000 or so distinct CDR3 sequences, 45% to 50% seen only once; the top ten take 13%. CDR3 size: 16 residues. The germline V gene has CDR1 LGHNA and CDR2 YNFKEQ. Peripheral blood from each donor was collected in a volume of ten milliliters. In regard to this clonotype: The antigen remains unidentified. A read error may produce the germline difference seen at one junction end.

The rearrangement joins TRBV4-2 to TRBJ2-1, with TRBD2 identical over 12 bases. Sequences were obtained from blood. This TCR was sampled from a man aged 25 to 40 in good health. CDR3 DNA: TGTGCCAGCAGCACCCTAGCGGGGGGGTCCTGCAATGAGCAGTTCTTC. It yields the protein CASSTLAGGSCNEQFF.